The sequence of this T cell receptor (beta chain) was determined in a study of shared clonotypes between healthy human individuals. The germline V gene encodes CDR1 SEHNR and CDR2 FQNEAQ (reference sequence). There are 16 residues in the CDR3. The V end lost 3 bases, the J end lost 1 base, and 14 bases lay between the germline ends. Terminally differentiated effector memory CD45RA+ cells were excluded by CCR7 positive selection of CD45RO-negative cells. Data came from immunoSEQ multiplex PCR; TCRdb stores just in-frame clones and leaves some out. The sample holds hundreds of thousands of clones, 95% to 96% seen once.

The sequenced sample consisted of naive CD8+ T cells sorted from blood. The receptor's source is a woman in her twenties or thirties in good health. The chain links TRBV7-9 to TRBJ2-3, with D maybe TRBD2 (6 bases). The CDR3 here is CASSLGLPSGTDTQYF. The CDR3 nucleotides read TGTGCCAGCAGCTTGGGACTCCCCTCTGGCACAGATACGCAGTATTTT. The full variable domain, in which reference TRBV7-9 and TRBJ2-3 provide the parts outside the CDR3, is DTGVSQNPRHKITKRGQNVTFRCDPISEHNRLYWYRQTLGQGPEFLTYFQNEAQLEKSRLLSDRFSAERPKGSFSTLEIQRTEQGDSAMYLCASSLGLPSGTDTQYFGPGTRLTVL.